This T cell receptor (beta chain) was found in a study of OX40 agonist ivuxolimab in advanced cancers. CDR3 size: 18 residues. The junction had 17 bases not matched to a gene; V was cut back by 4 bases and J by 4 bases. Germline CDR1 SGDLS, CDR2 YYNGEE. The method was immunoSEQ multiplex PCR; TCRdb's version includes in-frame clones alone and lacks a portion of them. This sample has about 50,000 clones, with over 85% found just once. For this clone: Its antigen is not known.

Study-wide points: Expanded clones were, on average, more numerous among CD8+ T cells than CD4+.

Autoimmune disease history or systemic immunosuppression meant exclusion. V and J are TRBV9 and TRBJ2-1, with TRBD2 identical over 7 bases. The sequenced sample was CD4+ or CD8+ T cells sorted from blood, obtained in a trial of the OX40 agonist ivuxolimab. The receptor comes from an adult with an advanced solid tumor such as melanoma, head and neck, liver or kidney cancer. The DNA of the CDR3 is TGTGCCAGCAGCCCGACAGCGTCTAGCGGAAATCTATACAATGAGCAGTTCTTC. Protein sequence: CASSPTASSGNLYNEQFF. The full variable domain, in which reference TRBV9 and TRBJ2-1 provide the parts outside the CDR3, is DSGVTQTPKHLITATGQRVTLRCSPRSGDLSVYWYQQSLDQGLQFLIQYYNGEERAKGNILERFSAQQFPDLHSELNLSSLELGDSALYFCASSPTASSGNLYNEQFFGPGTRLTVL.